These T cell receptor beta chains were read from a single sample in a study of blood T cells in healthy people across ages. A single record per CDR3 protein comes from TCRdb applying MiXCR to the 5' RACE reads. The data show some 750,000 distinct CDR3 sequences, approximately 22% seen once. Sample: blood. The receptor source for this set is a man between 65 and 85 years old in good health. CDR3s include the opening cysteine and the closing phenylalanine or tryptophan. D genes are given only for firm matches.

J gene | V gene | D gene | CDR3 protein
TRBJ2-5 | TRBV3-1 | TRBD2 | CASSQDLMRGGETQYF
TRBJ1-2 | TRBV6-5 | TRBD1 | CASSSSGGYGYTF
TRBJ2-1 | TRBV5-1 | NA | CASSVLQNPFSYNEQFF
TRBJ1-2 | TRBV25-1 | NA | CASSDLQWGYTF
TRBJ2-7 | TRBV12-3/TRBV12-4 | NA | CARNIPYEQYF
TRBJ2-5 | TRBV7-8 | TRBD2 | CASSLVTSGVVETQYF
TRBJ1-1 | TRBV28 | TRBD1 | CASSLRRTGGWTEAFF
TRBJ2-4 | TRBV27 | NA | CASSPRAVLAKNIQYF
TRBJ1-4 | TRBV12-3/TRBV12-4 | TRBD1 | CASRKQGAQDEKLFF
TRBJ2-5 | TRBV2 | NA | CASSELGQWETQYF
TRBJ2-2 | TRBV24-1 | NA | CATSDWPPGGPNTGELFF
TRBJ1-4 | TRBV7-2 | NA | CASSASWGTNHEKLFF
TRBJ2-1 | TRBV7-9 | NA | CASSSDPWTKNEQFF
TRBJ1-1 | TRBV6-5 | NA | CASSRREENTEAFF
TRBJ1-5 | TRBV7-2 | NA | CASSIQGTASNQPQHF
TRBJ1-1 | TRBV28 | NA | CASIVGVNTEAFF
TRBJ2-3 | TRBV6-1 | NA | CASSEERNRRLADTQYF
TRBJ1-1 | TRBV18 | TRBD1 | CASSRQGENTEAFF